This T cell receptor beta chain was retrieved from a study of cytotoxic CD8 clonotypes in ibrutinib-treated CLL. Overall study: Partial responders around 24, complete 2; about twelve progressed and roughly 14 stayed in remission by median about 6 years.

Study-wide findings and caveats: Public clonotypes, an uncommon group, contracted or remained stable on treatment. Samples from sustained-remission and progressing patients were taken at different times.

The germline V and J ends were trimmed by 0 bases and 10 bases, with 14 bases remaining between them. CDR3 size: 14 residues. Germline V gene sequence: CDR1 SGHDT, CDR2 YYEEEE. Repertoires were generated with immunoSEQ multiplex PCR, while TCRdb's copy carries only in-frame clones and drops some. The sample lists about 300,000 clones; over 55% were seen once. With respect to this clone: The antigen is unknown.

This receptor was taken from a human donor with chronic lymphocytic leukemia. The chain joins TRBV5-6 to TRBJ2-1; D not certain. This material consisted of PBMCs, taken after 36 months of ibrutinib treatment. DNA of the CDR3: TGTGCCAGCAGCTTGGGGCCCCCTGCAGCCGAGCAGTTCTTC. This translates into CASSLGPPAAEQFF.